This T cell receptor (beta chain) was retrieved from a study of human T cells and chemical hapten exposure. In this sample, this clonotype turned up a few times. Antigen: not known. The germline V gene has CDR1 DFQATT and CDR2 SNEGSKA (reference sequence). The CDR3 has 15 residues. Trimming removed 6 bases at V and 0 bases at J, with 15 bases between. TCRdb recomputed calls from the RACE reads with MiXCR, one row per CDR3 protein. The table has some 96,000 distinct CDR3 sequences, roughly 27% seen once. Study-level points and caveats: It was expanded TCRs that formed significantly more large CDR3 similarity clusters than controls did.

Time point indicated: patch test 3, about 24 weeks after DPC sensitization. Treatment in this sample: therapeutic diphenylcyclopropenone sensitization with weekly scalp DPC. The clonotype comes from a man aged 40-50 years with alopecia areata. Some clones in this sample may be carry-over from other donors' samples. The genes are TRBV20-1 and TRBJ1-3, with unresolved D. This sample comprised whole blood, obtained in connection with sensitization to the hapten diphenylcyclopropenone (DPC). This chain's CDR3 is CSARDVSSSGNTIYF. CDR3 coding DNA: TGCAGTGCGCGGGATGTATCTTCCTCTGGAAACACCATATATTTT.